This T cell receptor (beta chain) derives from a study of blood T cell repertoires in COVID-19. Overall study: COVID-19 samples from acute and convalescent phases originated in the United States, Italy and Spain. PBMCs, B-cell-depleted T cells, or T cells provided the cDNA or gDNA that made up the material.

This clone has just a few counts. Trimming removed 2 bases at V and 1 base at J, with 11 bases between. The CDR3 totals 16 residues. Germline V gene lookup returns CDR1 LGHDT and CDR2 YNNKEL (reference sequence). Study processing details: From reference gene primer amplification, estimates of nucleated cell counts were derived. Sequencing used immunoSEQ multiplex PCR; TCRdb keeps in-frame clones, though not all of them. The V and J calls and the clone size are those of that table, but D and trimming were determined from the DNA. The sample carries about 240,000 clones, approximately 83% recorded once.

Sample: peripheral blood. This rearrangement joins TRBV3-1 (or the pseudogene TRBV3-2) to TRBJ2-2; D perhaps matches TRBD1 (6 bases). The TCR originated in a human donor in a cohort sampled during active COVID-19. This CDR3 reads CASSQLIGGNTGELFF. CDR3 sequence (DNA): TGTGCCAGCAGCCAACTTATAGGGGGGAACACCGGGGAGCTGTTTTTT.